Below are 3 T cell receptor beta chains sequenced from a single sample in a study of blood T cell repertoires in COVID-19. Data came from immunoSEQ multiplex PCR; TCRdb stores just in-frame clones and leaves some out. The data contain more than 65,000 clones, about nine tenths of them singletons. Input material: peripheral blood. These receptors were obtained from a woman aged 50 to 60 with acute or convalescent COVID-19.

In DNA form, the CDR3 reads TGTGCCAGCTCCCCGGGACAGATAAGCACAGATACGCAGTATTTT. As protein: CASSPGQISTDTQYF. The V gene is TRBV18, the J gene TRBJ2-3; TRBD1 agrees at 7 bases. The CDR3 is 15 amino acids. Germline CDR1 is KGHSH and CDR2 is LQKENI. The V and J ends lost 6 bases and 0 bases, in that order; junction bases with no gene match: 6.

The chain couples TRBV7-9 to TRBJ2-3; 7 positions agree with TRBD1. Trimming at V came to 6 bases and at J to 3 bases, leaving 6 bases not matched to a gene. The CDR3 runs 14 residues. Germline CDR1 and CDR2: SEHNR and FQNEAQ (reference sequence). The CDR3 here is CASSLTGVTDTQYF. The CDR3 nucleotides are TGTGCCAGCAGTCTAACAGGGGTAACAGATACGCAGTATTTT.

This chain joins TRBV7-9 and TRBJ1-1, with 7 bases identical to TRBD1. Germline CDR1 and CDR2: SEHNR and FQNEAQ (reference sequence). J was trimmed by 4 bases and V by 7 bases; bases with no gene match: 15. The CDR3 sequence is 16 residues long. CDR3 residues: CASIHGGGGGRTEAFF. In DNA, the CDR3 is TGTGCCAGCATCCATGGGGGTGGAGGGGGCCGCACTGAAGCTTTCTTT.